This TCR beta chain was captured in a study of PD-L1 blockade in urothelial cancer. Across the whole study: Blood drawn 3 weeks (second dose) and 6 weeks after treatment start was analyzed.

TCR analog templates of synthetic origin were spiked into each PCR. Repertoires were generated with immunoSEQ multiplex PCR, while TCRdb's copy carries only in-frame clones and drops some. This sample yields 83,000 or so clones, of which less than 90% are seen a single time; under 10% belongs to the top ten. Study-wide results and caveats: Those with durable benefit had larger increases in tumor-associated blood clones at 3 weeks.

Specified time point: peripheral blood 6 weeks after treatment start. The ends lost 5 bases at V and 4 bases at J; junction bases unmatched: 9. The length of the CDR3 is 15 residues. Germline V gene sequence: CDR1 LNHDA, CDR2 SQIVND (reference sequence). Of note for this clone: What it recognizes is unknown.

This clonotype originated in a man between 65 and 85 years old with urothelial cancer. The chain couples TRBV19 to TRBJ1-2, with 8 bases that match TRBD1. Sequences were derived from PBMCs, sampled around atezolizumab (anti-PD-L1) treatment. The chain's CDR3 is CASSSGQGAGYGYTF. The DNA for the CDR3 is TGTGCCAGTAGTTCGGGGCAGGGGGCTGGCTATGGCTACACCTTC.